What follows are 23 T cell receptor beta chains derived from one specimen sequenced in a study of shared clonotypes between healthy human individuals. Terminally differentiated effector memory CD45RA+ cells were excluded from the naive CD8 cells, which were CD45RO-negative and positively selected for CCR7. The data were produced by immunoSEQ multiplex PCR, yet TCRdb's version contains in-frame clones alone and is incomplete. The sample comprises about 580,000 clones, roughly 98% of which are singletons, and 0.3% rests with the top ten. Sample: naive CD8+ T cells sorted from blood. These TCRs come from a man younger than 40 in good health.

V is TRBV2 and J is TRBJ2-3; no clear D gene. The CDR3 extends over 14 amino acids. V lost 5 bases and J lost 4, with 13 bases in between. Germline CDR1 and CDR2: SNHLY and FYNNEI. As DNA, the CDR3 is TGTGCCAGCAGTCCCCCTGTGGCTGCAGATACGCAGTATTTT. This gives the protein CASSPPVAADTQYF.

This clone was recorded a few times. The CDR3 spells CSVAVGATEAFF. In DNA, the CDR3 is TGCAGCGTTGCCGTGGGGGCCACTGAAGCTTTCTTT. The chain has TRBV29-1 and TRBJ1-1; possibly TRBD1 for D (6 bases). This CDR3 contains 12 residues. V lost 4 bases, J lost 4 bases, and 10 bases lay in between. Germline V gene sequence: CDR1 SQVTM, CDR2 ANQGSEA.

The rearrangement joins TRBV6-5 to TRBJ1-5; no firm D call. This CDR3 has 14 amino acids. V was cut by 5 bases and J by 2 bases, with 10 bases left in between. The germline V gene has CDR1 MNHEY and CDR2 SVGAGI. The CDR3 reads CASSAHGGNQPQHF. For the CDR3, the DNA is TGTGCCAGCAGTGCCCATGGGGGCAATCAGCCCCAGCATTTT.

The gene calls are TRBV7-9 and TRBJ1-5; D may be TRBD1 (5 bases). The ends were cut back, 0 bases at V and 0 bases at J, with 6 bases in the middle. CDR1 and CDR2 from the germline V gene are SEHNR and FQNEAQ (reference sequence). The CDR3 is 15 amino acids. For the CDR3, the DNA is TGTGCCAGCAGCTTAGCCGGGGGTAGCAATCAGCCCCAGCATTTT. It specifies CASSLAGGSNQPQHF.

The chain combines TRBV5-1 with TRBJ2-1, with D unclear. Per the germline V gene, CDR1 is SGHRS and CDR2 is YFSETQ. V lost 2 bases, J lost 0 bases, and 9 bases lay in between. This CDR3 contains 15 residues. The CDR3 spells CASSFTYSSYNEQFF. For the CDR3, the DNA is TGCGCCAGCAGCTTCACTTATAGCTCCTACAATGAGCAGTTCTTC. The full variable domain, with the rest looked up from reference TRBV5-1 and TRBJ2-1, is KAGVTQTPRYLIKTRGQQVTLSCSPISGHRSVSWYQQTPGQGLQFLFEYFSETQRNKGNFPGRFSGRQFSNSRSEMNVSTLELGDSALYLCASSFTYSSYNEQFFGPGTRLTVL.

The chain employs TRBV5-8 and TRBJ2-2; weak D call: TRBD2 (6 bases). This CDR3 has 12 residues. Germline CDR1 SGHTS, CDR2 YDEGEE. Between the trimmed V and J ends, which lost 3 bases and 6 bases, there was a span of 6 bases. This CDR3 is CASSWRAGELFF. The DNA for the CDR3 is TGTGCCAGCAGCTGGAGGGCCGGGGAGCTGTTTTTT.

J is TRBJ2-1 and V is TRBV7-9; 10 bases align to TRBD2. The V and J ends lost 4 bases and 7 bases, in that order; junction bases with no gene match: 13. CDR1 SEHNR and CDR2 FQNEAQ come from the germline V gene (reference sequence). The CDR3 runs 17 residues. The CDR3 here is CASSSTPLAGAENEQFF. The CDR3, as DNA: TGTGCCAGCAGCTCCACCCCTCTAGCGGGAGCGGAGAATGAGCAGTTCTTC.

The chain links TRBV7-9 to TRBJ1-4, with D unclear. The V end lost 4 bases, the J end lost 7 bases, and 13 bases lay between the germline ends. This CDR3 is 14 amino acids long. The V gene's germline CDR1 is SEHNR and CDR2 FQNEAQ (reference sequence). CDR3 amino acids: CASSSPWDGEKLFF. The CDR3, as DNA: TGTGCCAGCAGCTCTCCTTGGGATGGTGAAAAACTGTTTTTT. Variable domain in full (rest from reference TRBV7-9 and TRBJ1-4): DTGVSQNPRHKITKRGQNVTFRCDPISEHNRLYWYRQTLGQGPEFLTYFQNEAQLEKSRLLSDRFSAERPKGSFSTLEIQRTEQGDSAMYLCASSSPWDGEKLFFGSGTQLSVL.

This chain links TRBV2 with TRBJ1-1; 7 bases are shared with TRBD1. The germline V gene has CDR1 SNHLY and CDR2 FYNNEI. The CDR3 is made up of 15 amino acids. With V trimmed by 4 bases and J by 1 base, 6 bases remained unmatched. The CDR3 protein is CASSVAGGTNTEAFF. CDR3 nucleotides: TGTGCCAGCAGTGTAGCAGGGGGGACGAACACTGAAGCTTTCTTT.

This clone was observed a handful of times. Other DNA sequences in the sample encode the same CDR3. This chain links TRBV7-9 with TRBJ2-7; no clear D. The length of the CDR3 is 12 residues. The germline V gene has CDR1 SEHNR and CDR2 FQNEAQ (reference sequence). The V end was cut by 0 bases, the J end by 3 bases, with 3 bases between. As DNA, the CDR3 is TGTGCCAGCAGCTTAGCGGACTACGAGCAGTACTTC. This sequence encodes CASSLADYEQYF.

This rearrangement joins TRBV7-9 to TRBJ2-1, with 7 bases matching TRBD1. V dropped 6 bases and J dropped 0; count of bases not matched to a gene: 2. This CDR3 has 14 residues. The germline V gene has CDR1 SEHNR and CDR2 FQNEAQ (reference sequence). CDR3 amino acids: CASRRDSSYNEQFF. The CDR3 DNA reads TGTGCCAGCAGACGGGACAGCTCCTACAATGAGCAGTTCTTC. Using reference TRBV7-9 and TRBJ2-1 for the parts outside the CDR3, the full variable domain is DTGVSQNPRHKITKRGQNVTFRCDPISEHNRLYWYRQTLGQGPEFLTYFQNEAQLEKSRLLSDRFSAERPKGSFSTLEIQRTEQGDSAMYLCASRRDSSYNEQFFGPGTRLTVL.

This clone was seen only once. The CDR3 region is CASSFVGRRSGANVLTF. The CDR3 nucleotides are TGTGCCAGCAGCTTCGTGGGGCGGAGGTCCGGGGCCAACGTCCTGACTTTC. This chain joins TRBV5-5 and TRBJ2-6; perhaps D is TRBD1 or TRBD2 (5 bases each). Germline CDR1 SGHKS, CDR2 YYEKEE (reference sequence). Trimming took 2 bases from V and 4 from J, leaving 16 bases between them. The CDR3 covers 17 residues.

The chain has TRBV7-8 and TRBJ2-7, with TRBD2 identical over 8 bases. This CDR3 is 16 amino acids long. Per the germline V gene, CDR1 is SGHVS and CDR2 is FQNEAQ. Unmatched junction bases numbered 12, after V lost 6 bases and J lost 2 bases. In DNA form, the CDR3 reads TGTGCCAGCAGACGTACCTCCTCGCGGGAGGCCTACGAGCAGTACTTC. Protein product: CASRRTSSREAYEQYF. Full variable domain (missing parts from reference TRBV7-8 and TRBJ2-7): GAGVSQSPRYKVAKRGQDVALRCDPISGHVSLFWYQQALGQGPEFLTYFQNEAQLDKSGLPSDRFFAERPEGSVSTLKIQRTQQEDSAVYLCASRRTSSREAYEQYFGPGTRLTVT.

The chain joins TRBV7-9 to TRBJ1-2; D gene unclear. This CDR3 spans 12 amino acids. CDR1 and CDR2 (germline): SEHNR, FQNEAQ (reference sequence). The ends were cut back, 1 base at V and 8 bases at J, with 8 bases in the middle. The CDR3 sequence: CASSLGAGGYTF. CDR3 coding DNA: TGTGCCAGCAGCTTAGGGGCAGGAGGCTACACCTTC. Filled out from reference TRBV7-9 and TRBJ1-2, the complete variable domain reads DTGVSQNPRHKITKRGQNVTFRCDPISEHNRLYWYRQTLGQGPEFLTYFQNEAQLEKSRLLSDRFSAERPKGSFSTLEIQRTEQGDSAMYLCASSLGAGGYTFGSGTRLTVV.

The chain uses TRBV29-1 and TRBJ1-2; 9 bases line up with TRBD1. V lost 7 bases and J lost 4; bases outside the gene matches: 10. Germline values: CDR1 SQVTM, CDR2 ANQGSEA. The CDR3 covers 14 residues. The CDR3 sequence is CSAPTGQGTYGYTF. The CDR3 region has the DNA TGCAGCGCCCCCACGGGACAGGGCACCTATGGCTACACCTTC. The full variable domain, completed using reference TRBV29-1 and TRBJ1-2, is SAVISQKPSRDICQRGTSLTIQCQVDSQVTMMFWYRQQPGQSLTLIATANQGSEATYESGFVIDKFPISRPNLTFSTLTVSNMSPEDSSIYLCSAPTGQGTYGYTFGSGTRLTVV.

The chain joins TRBV4-3 to TRBJ2-7; no definite D call. V lost 0 bases to trimming and J lost 4 bases, with 7 bases between them. Germline V gives CDR1 LGHNA, CDR2 YSLEER. This CDR3 contains 13 residues. CDR3 coding DNA: TGCGCCAGCAGCCAAGACAAGCTATACGAGCAGTACTTC. Translation: CASSQDKLYEQYF.

This sequence joins TRBV13 and TRBJ2-7; D not certain. The CDR3 runs to 15 residues. Per the germline V gene, CDR1 is PRHDT and CDR2 is FYEKMQ (reference sequence). The V end lost 2 bases, the J end lost 0 bases, and 11 bases lay between the germline ends. The DNA for the CDR3 is TGTGCCAGCAGCTTATCCGGGCCACTCTCCTACGAGCAGTACTTC. Translation gives CASSLSGPLSYEQYF. Filled out from reference TRBV13 and TRBJ2-7, the complete variable domain reads AAGVIQSPRHLIKEKRETATLKCYPIPRHDTVYWYQQGPGQDPQFLISFYEKMQSDKGSIPDRFSAQQFSDYHSELNMSSLELGDSALYFCASSLSGPLSYEQYFGPGTRLTVT.

The rearrangement uses TRBV7-9 and TRBJ1-2, with TRBD1 as a possible D gene (5 bases). The CDR3 is made up of 16 amino acids. Looked up from germline, CDR1 is SEHNR and CDR2 is FQNEAQ (reference sequence). The V and J ends lost 6 bases and 4 bases respectively, with 21 bases between them. CDR3 sequence reads: CASSSRDARRVYGYTF. The CDR3 region has the DNA TGTGCCAGCAGTTCCCGGGACGCCCGCCGGGTCTATGGCTACACCTTC. Full variable domain (remainder filled in from reference TRBV7-9 and TRBJ1-2): DTGVSQNPRHKITKRGQNVTFRCDPISEHNRLYWYRQTLGQGPEFLTYFQNEAQLEKSRLLSDRFSAERPKGSFSTLEIQRTEQGDSAMYLCASSSRDARRVYGYTFGSGTRLTVV.

The gene calls are TRBV9 and TRBJ1-1, with TRBD1 as a possible D gene (5 bases). V shed 1 base and J shed 3 bases, with 19 bases lying between them. The CDR3 covers 17 residues. Per germline, CDR1 SGDLS and CDR2 YYNGEE. CDR3: CASSVIAGVGEDTEAFF. Written as DNA, the CDR3 is TGTGCCAGCAGCGTAATTGCTGGAGTAGGGGAGGACACTGAAGCTTTCTTT.

This sequence joins TRBV9 and TRBJ2-7; 11 nucleotides match TRBD2. The CDR3 is 14 residues long. Trimming took 0 bases from V and 6 from J; bases not matched to a gene: 2. From germline, CDR1 is SGDLS and CDR2 YYNGEE. The CDR3 DNA reads TGTGCCAGCAGCGTAGAACTAGCGGGGGCCGAGCAGTACTTC. As protein: CASSVELAGAEQYF.

The rearrangement joins TRBV7-9 to TRBJ2-7; TRBD2 matches 7 bases. CDR1 and CDR2 from the germline V gene are SEHNR and FQNEAQ (reference sequence). CDR3 size: 16 residues. V lost 5 bases and J lost 7; bases outside the gene matches: 17. This CDR3 reads CASSATTSPSTGEQYF. In DNA, the CDR3 is TGTGCCAGCAGCGCCACGACTAGCCCTTCCACGGGGGAGCAGTACTTC.

This chain connects TRBV5-1 to TRBJ2-7, with no clear D. The CDR3 has 15 residues. CDR1 SGHRS and CDR2 YFSETQ come from the germline V gene. Trimming took off 2 bases at V and 0 bases at J, with 12 bases between the two ends. The CDR3 here is CASSFRIGASYEQYF. As DNA, the CDR3 is TGCGCCAGCAGCTTCCGAATAGGAGCCTCCTACGAGCAGTACTTC.

V and J are TRBV27 and TRBJ2-1, with 10 bases that match TRBD2. The germline gives CDR1 MNHEY, CDR2 SMNVEV (reference sequence). The CDR3 spans 17 residues. V gave up 5 bases and J gave up 5 bases; unmatched junction bases: 12. This chain's CDR3 is CASSPNLAGAIDNEQFF. CDR3 nucleotide sequence: TGTGCCAGCAGTCCTAACCTAGCGGGAGCCATTGACAATGAGCAGTTCTTC.